This is a list of T cell receptor beta chains from one sample in a study of blood T cell repertoires in COVID-19. The repertoire was sequenced with immunoSEQ multiplex PCR; TCRdb's copy has only in-frame clones and lacks some. This table has some 85,000 clones, about 80% appearing once. The specimen was peripheral blood. These receptors all come from a woman aged 80 or older with acute or convalescent COVID-19. Each CDR3 is given with its conserved first and last residue. The D gene is left open where the match is weak. The size of a clone is reported for some rows only, either as once, few or many, or as a class for expanded clones.

v_call	j_call	clone_size	d_call	cdr3_aa	cdr3_nt
TRBV30	TRBJ2-7	.	.	CAWSVFLSGEQYF	.
TRBV10-1	TRBJ2-2	.	TRBD1	CASSEGQGAPNTGELFF	TGCGCCAGCAGTGAAGGACAGGGGGCGCCTAACACCGGGGAGCTGTTTTTT
TRBV2	TRBJ2-7	.	.	CASSDSYEQYF	TGTGCCAGCAGTGACAGCTACGAGCAGTACTTC
TRBV5-1	TRBJ1-1	.	TRBD1	CASSWGQGRTEAFF	TGCGCCAGCAGCTGGGGACAGGGAAGAACTGAAGCTTTCTTT
TRBV20-1	TRBJ2-7	.	TRBD1	CSASSKDRSSYEQYF	TGCAGTGCTAGTTCCAAGGACAGGAGCTCCTACGAGCAGTACTTC
TRBV7-9	TRBJ2-7	.	TRBD2	CASSATGTSSYEQYF	TGTGCCAGCAGCGCCACCGGGACTAGCTCCTACGAGCAGTACTTC
TRBV9	TRBJ1-6	.	TRBD1	CASSVRGQHGSPLHF	TGTGCCAGCAGCGTACGGGGACAGCATGGGTCACCCCTCCACTTT
TRBV5-1	TRBJ2-2	.	TRBD2	CASSLREVLNTGELFF	TGCGCCAGCAGCCTGCGGGAGGTCCTCAACACCGGGGAGCTGTTTTTT
TRBV12-5	TRBJ1-2	.	TRBD1	CASGRGHGGYTF	TGTGCTAGTGGCAGGGGGCACGGAGGCTACACCTTC
TRBV9	TRBJ2-3	.	.	CASSSPGGAKNWADTQYF	TGTGCCAGCAGCTCCCCCGGGGGTGCCAAAAATTGGGCAGATACGCAGTATTTT
TRBV7-9	TRBJ1-5	.	TRBD1	CASSPTGGPGIQPQHF	TGTGCCAGCAGCCCCACAGGGGGGCCGGGCATTCAGCCCCAGCATTTT
TRBV27	TRBJ2-1	.	TRBD1	CASSLYRTGLRNEQFF	TGTGCCAGCAGTTTATACCGGACAGGGTTGAGGAATGAGCAGTTCTTC
TRBV12-2	TRBJ2-7	.	.	CASRLNPGQSSYEQYF	TGTGCAAGTCGCTTAAACCCGGGACAAAGCTCCTACGAGCAGTACTTC
TRBV19	TRBJ2-1	few	TRBD1	CASSMQQGAGDEQFF	TGTGCCAGTAGTATGCAACAGGGGGCTGGGGATGAGCAGTTCTTC
TRBV7-9	TRBJ1-5	few	.	CASSLHGHSNQPQHF	TGTGCCAGCAGCTTACACGGTCATAGCAATCAGCCCCAGCATTTT
TRBV6-5	TRBJ2-7	.	.	CASSSYSGGYYEQYF	TGTGCCAGCAGTTCCTATAGCGGAGGTTATTACGAGCAGTACTTC
TRBV5-1	TRBJ2-7	.	TRBD1	CASRTGTGGLSYEQYF	TGCGCCAGCAGAACCGGGACAGGGGGACTCTCCTACGAGCAGTACTTC
TRBV6-5	TRBJ1-6	.	TRBD1	CASRKAGGAGSPLHF	TGTGCCAGCAGGAAAGCAGGGGGCGCGGGCTCACCCCTCCACTTT
TRBV30	TRBJ2-5	once	.	CAWSGTAGGFETQYF	TGTGCCTGGAGCGGTACGGCAGGGGGGTTTGAGACCCAGTACTTC
TRBV19	TRBJ1-3	.	.	CASTFGGNTIYF	TGTGCCAGTACTTTCGGGGGAAACACCATATATTTT
TRBV18	TRBJ2-7	.	TRBD1	CASSSYTQGTYEQYF	TGTGCCAGCTCCTCCTACACACAGGGGACCTACGAGCAGTACTTC
TRBV2	TRBJ2-7	.	.	CASGLGVYEQYF	TGTGCCAGCGGCCTCGGGGTCTACGAGCAGTACTTC
TRBV6-5	TRBJ2-7	few	TRBD2	CARSGLAGPNEQYF	TGTGCCAGGTCCGGACTAGCGGGTCCCAACGAGCAGTACTTC
TRBV3-1/TRBV3-2	TRBJ1-1	few	.	CASSPRQTNTEAFF	TGTGCCAGCAGCCCTAGACAGACCAACACTGAAGCTTTCTTT
TRBV10-3	TRBJ2-2	.	.	CAISDAGDTGELFF	TGTGCCATCAGTGATGCAGGGGACACCGGGGAGCTGTTTTTT
TRBV28	TRBJ1-5	few	.	CASRQGLNQPQHF	TGTGCCAGCCGGCAGGGACTTAATCAGCCCCAGCATTTT
TRBV5-4	TRBJ1-2	few	TRBD1	CASSLDRGFGYTF	TGTGCCAGCAGCTTGGACAGGGGGTTTGGCTACACCTTC
TRBV7-2	TRBJ2-7	few	TRBD2	CASSRSGGLSYEQYF	TGTGCCAGCAGTCGTAGCGGGGGGCTCAGCTACGAGCAGTACTTC
TRBV27	TRBJ1-5	.	.	CASSTHGQKGNQPQHF	TGTGCCAGCAGTACCCACGGACAGAAGGGCAATCAGCCCCAGCATTTT
TRBV5-1	TRBJ2-1	.	TRBD2	CASSLAGAPYNEQFF	TGCGCCAGCAGCCTAGCGGGAGCTCCCTACAATGAGCAGTTCTTC
TRBV3-1/TRBV3-2	TRBJ2-7	.	TRBD1	CASSQRKFMRQGDYEQYF	TGTGCCAGCAGCCAACGGAAATTCATGAGACAGGGAGACTACGAGCAGTACTTC
TRBV10-1	TRBJ2-5	.	TRBD1	CASSDAGGLDQETQYF	TGCGCCAGCAGTGACGCAGGGGGTTTGGACCAAGAGACCCAGTACTTC
TRBV27	TRBJ2-1	.	.	CASSRVPSSYNEQFF	TGTGCCAGCAGTCGGGTACCGAGCTCCTACAATGAGCAGTTCTTC
TRBV13	TRBJ1-2	.	TRBD1	CASSYRRTGGDGYTF	TGTGCCAGCAGCTACAGACGGACAGGGGGCGACGGCTACACCTTC
TRBV5-4	TRBJ2-6	.	TRBD1	CASSRQGDSGANVLTF	TGTGCCAGCAGCCGACAGGGCGACTCTGGGGCCAACGTCCTGACTTTC
TRBV11-2	TRBJ2-5	.	TRBD2	CASSRTSGAAETQYF	TGTGCCAGCAGCCGGACTAGCGGAGCGGCGGAGACCCAGTACTTC
TRBV3-1/TRBV3-2	TRBJ2-1	large	TRBD2	CASSQEGLGTRNEQFF	TGTGCCAGCAGCCAAGAGGGACTAGGGACCCGCAATGAGCAGTTCTTC
TRBV5-1	TRBJ2-1	.	.	CASSLTAYDYNEQFF	TGCGCCAGCAGCTTGACAGCATACGATTACAATGAGCAGTTCTTC
TRBV6-5	TRBJ1-3	.	TRBD1	CASSLGTVGNTIYF	TGTGCCAGCAGTTTAGGGACAGTCGGAAACACCATATATTTT
TRBV7-3	TRBJ2-1	.	TRBD2	CASSSYSGGTNEQFF	TGTGCCAGCAGCTCCTATAGCGGGGGGACCAATGAGCAGTTCTTC
TRBV10-3	TRBJ1-4	.	TRBD1	CAIRRGPDEKLFF	TGTGCCATCAGGAGGGGGCCAGATGAAAAACTGTTTTTT
TRBV27	TRBJ2-7	.	.	CASRPGHLYEQYF	TGTGCCAGCAGGCCGGGACACCTCTACGAGCAGTACTTC
TRBV9	TRBJ2-7	.	.	CASSVGGGIPLQQYF	TGTGCCAGCAGCGTAGGGGGCGGGATCCCCCTCCAGCAGTACTTC
TRBV27	TRBJ2-7	few	TRBD2	CASSSNRLAGTYEQYF	TGTGCCAGCAGTTCAAATAGACTAGCGGGAACCTACGAGCAGTACTTC
TRBV7-2	TRBJ2-1	.	TRBD1	CASSLVGTGGYNEQFF	TGTGCCAGCAGCTTAGTGGGGACAGGGGGCTACAATGAGCAGTTCTTC
TRBV2	TRBJ1-2	once	.	CASSSGGANNYGYTF	TGTGCCAGCAGTTCCGGGGGAGCTAATAACTATGGCTACACCTTC
TRBV24-1	TRBJ2-1	once	TRBD2	CATSDFPTSGSHEQFF	TGTGCCACCAGTGATTTCCCGACTAGCGGGAGCCATGAGCAGTTCTTC
TRBV10-2	TRBJ2-4	few	.	CASGTPHRKNIQYF	TGCGCCAGCGGGACACCTCACCGCAAAAACATTCAGTACTTC